The following is a T cell receptor (beta chain) sequence with its context. The CDR3 has 11 amino acids. Germline V CDR1 and CDR2: MGHDK, SYGVNS. V was shortened by 4 bases and J by 4 bases, with 2 bases between the two germline ends. The record originates from a study of blood T cell repertoires in COVID-19. At the level of the study: Donors in the United States, Italy and Spain gave samples during acute or convalescent COVID-19. In each case, the material was cDNA or gDNA derived from T cells, B-cell-depleted T cells, or PBMCs.

In the authors' methods: The authors estimated nucleated cell counts from reference gene primer amplification. The protocol was immunoSEQ multiplex PCR, while the TCRdb copy is restricted to in-frame clones and leaves out a portion. V, J and clone size derive from that table, while D and trimming were established from the DNA sequence. This sample has around 130,000 clones, with 75% to 90% found just once. This receptor was obtained from a human donor in a cohort sampled during active COVID-19. This chain joins TRBV25-1 and TRBJ2-1; D remains ambiguous. The specimen sequenced was peripheral blood. The CDR3 reads CASSAYNEQFF. Here the CDR3 DNA reads TGTGCCAGCAGTGCATACAATGAGCAGTTCTTC.